This T cell receptor (beta chain) was obtained from a study of read filtering for tumor transcriptome and immune sequencing. Study-level findings and limits: Sorted CD138-negative bone marrow cells were not purified T cells.

This clonotype was recorded many times. What it binds is not known. From approximately 430 ng of RNA, a library with molecular barcoded alpha/delta and beta/gamma adaptors was made. MiXCR was run by TCRdb on the reads, yielding one entry per CDR3 protein. The sample contains around 44,000 distinct CDR3 sequences, 13% of which appear only once. Per the germline V gene, CDR1 is SGHTA and CDR2 is FQGNSA. CDR3 length: 14 residues. The V segment lost 3 bases and the J segment 6 bases; nucleotides outside the gene matches: 6. The rearrangement links TRBV7-2 to TRBJ2-7; 9 bases fit TRBD2. The source is a donor over 35 with multiple myeloma. Sample: a population of CD138-negative cells sorted from bone marrow. As DNA, the CDR3 is TGTGCCAGCAGCTTTCGGCTAGCGGGATCCGAGCAGTACTTC. It is translated as CASSFRLAGSEQYF.